These T cell receptor beta chains were read from a single sample in a study of patients and donors after allogeneic stem cell transplantation. MiXCR, applied by TCRdb to the RT-PCR reads, yields one record per CDR3 protein. The profile shows a few hundred thousand distinct CDR3 sequences, around two fifths of them singletons. Sequenced sample: blood, either unsorted or a sorted T cell fraction (not recorded which). The receptors originated from a human donor who was either an allogeneic HSCT recipient or a stem cell or donor lymphocyte infusion donor (not recorded which). It is not recorded whose cells these are; they may come from a transplant donor. CDR3s include the opening cysteine and the closing phenylalanine or tryptophan. D genes are given only for firm matches. Clone size is given for some rows only: seen once, a few or many times, or a class if the clone is expanded.

. . TRBJ2-2 TRBV30 TGTGCCTGGAGTCACCCTTTGGTCGGATTCGGGGAGCTGTTTTTT CAWSHPLVGFGELFF
TRBD2 . TRBJ2-4 TRBV12-3/TRBV12-4 TGTGCCAGCAGAAATCTAGCGGGGAAGAACATTCAGTACTTC CASRNLAGKNIQYF
. . TRBJ1-2 TRBV4-3 TGCGCCAGCAGCCCCCAGGTGGCCTATGGCTACACCTTC CASSPQVAYGYTF
. . TRBJ1-4 TRBV6-6 TGTGCCAGCAGCACCGGACAGCCCCTAAGGGAAAAACTGTTTTTT CASSTGQPLREKLFF
. . TRBJ2-3 TRBV25-1 TGTGCCAGCACAAGGGGGGTCTCTAGCACAGATACGCAGTATTTT CASTRGVSSTDTQYF
TRBD1 few TRBJ1-1 TRBV7-9 TGTGCCAGCAGCTTGGGACAGGGAGAAACTGAAGCTTTCTTT CASSLGQGETEAFF
TRBD2 few TRBJ2-3 TRBV12-3/TRBV12-4 TGTGCCAGCAGTTTAGATTGGCTAGCGGGGGGGCGGCCAGATACGCAGTATTTT CASSLDWLAGGRPDTQYF
. . TRBJ2-3 TRBV6-6 TGTGCCAGCAGAACCGGACGCGGAGATACGCAGTATTTT CASRTGRGDTQYF
. . TRBJ2-7 TRBV14 TGTGCCAGCAGCCAAGTCTCGTCTGGCTACGAGCAGTACTTC CASSQVSSGYEQYF
. . TRBJ2-1 TRBV21-1 TGTGCCAGCAGCAAATACAGTGGACAGGCCAACCTAAGGGGTTACAATGAGCAGTTCTTC CASSKYSGQANLRGYNEQFF
TRBD1 few TRBJ1-5 TRBV5-1 TGCGCCAGCAGCCCCGACAGGGGTTATCAGCCCCAGCATTTT CASSPDRGYQPQHF
. few TRBJ2-7 TRBV4-3 TGCGCCAGCAGCCAAGAGGGTAAGACAGGTTCCTACGAGCAGTACTTC CASSQEGKTGSYEQYF
. . TRBJ1-5 TRBV28 TGTGCCAGCAGGGGACTTGGACGGGTAGATCAGCCCCAGCATTTT CASRGLGRVDQPQHF
TRBD2 once TRBJ2-1 TRBV7-7 TGTGCCAGCAGCCAGTTCCGGGGGGTCTCCTACAATGAGCAGTTCTTC CASSQFRGVSYNEQFF
. . TRBJ1-1 TRBV18 TGTGCCAGCTCACCATACGATGAAATACCAGATGGTGAAGCTTTCTTT CASSPYDEIPDGEAFF
. . TRBJ1-1 TRBV20-1 TGCAGTGCTAGAGATTTTCCTGAAGCTTTCTTT CSARDFPEAFF